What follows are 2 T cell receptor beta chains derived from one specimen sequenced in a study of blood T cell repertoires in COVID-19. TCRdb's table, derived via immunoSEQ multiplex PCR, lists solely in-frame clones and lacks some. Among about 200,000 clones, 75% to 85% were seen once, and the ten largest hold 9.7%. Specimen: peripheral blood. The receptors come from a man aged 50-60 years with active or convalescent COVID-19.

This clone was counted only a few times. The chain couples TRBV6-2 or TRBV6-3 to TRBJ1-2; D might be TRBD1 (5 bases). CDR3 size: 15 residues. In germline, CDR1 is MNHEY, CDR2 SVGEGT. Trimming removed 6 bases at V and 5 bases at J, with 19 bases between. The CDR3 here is CASSPTLPQVYGYTF. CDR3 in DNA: TGTGCCAGCAGCCCTACCCTCCCACAGGTTTATGGCTACACCTTC.

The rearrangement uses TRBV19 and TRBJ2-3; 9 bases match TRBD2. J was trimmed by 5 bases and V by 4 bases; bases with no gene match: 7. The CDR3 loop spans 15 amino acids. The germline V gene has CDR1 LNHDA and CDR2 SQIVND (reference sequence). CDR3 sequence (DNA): TGTGCCAGTAGTAGGCGGGAGGGCCATGTAGATACGCAGTATTTT. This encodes CASSRREGHVDTQYF.